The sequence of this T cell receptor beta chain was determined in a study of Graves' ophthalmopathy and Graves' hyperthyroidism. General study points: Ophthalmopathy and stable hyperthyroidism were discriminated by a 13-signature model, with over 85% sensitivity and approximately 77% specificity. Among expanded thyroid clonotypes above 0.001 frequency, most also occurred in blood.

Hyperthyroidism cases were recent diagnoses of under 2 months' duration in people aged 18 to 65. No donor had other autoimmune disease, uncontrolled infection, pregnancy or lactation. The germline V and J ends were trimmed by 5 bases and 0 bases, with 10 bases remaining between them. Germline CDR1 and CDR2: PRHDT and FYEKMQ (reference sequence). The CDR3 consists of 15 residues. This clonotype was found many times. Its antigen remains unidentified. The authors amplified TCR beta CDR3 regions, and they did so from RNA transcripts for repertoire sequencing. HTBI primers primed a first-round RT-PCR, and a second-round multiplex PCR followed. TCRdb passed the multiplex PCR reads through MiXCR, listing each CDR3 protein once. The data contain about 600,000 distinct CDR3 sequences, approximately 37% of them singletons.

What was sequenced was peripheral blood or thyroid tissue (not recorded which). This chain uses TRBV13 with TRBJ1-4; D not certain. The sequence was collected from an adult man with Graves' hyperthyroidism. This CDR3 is CASSERHSTNEKLFF. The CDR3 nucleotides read TGTGCCAGCAGCGAGCGACATTCAACTAATGAAAAACTGTTTTTT. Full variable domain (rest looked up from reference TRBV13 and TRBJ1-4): AAGVIQSPRHLIKEKRETATLKCYPIPRHDTVYWYQQGPGQDPQFLISFYEKMQSDKGSIPDRFSAQQFSDYHSELNMSSLELGDSALYFCASSERHSTNEKLFFGSGTQLSVL.